Below, 17 T cell receptor beta chains from the same sample are listed, as sequenced in a study of OX40 agonist ivuxolimab in advanced cancers. The assay was immunoSEQ multiplex PCR, and TCRdb's table has in-frame clones only and misses some. This sample yields tens of thousands of clones, of which 93% are seen a single time; about 6.7% belongs to the top ten. The specimen was CD4+ or CD8+ T cells sorted from blood, collected in a trial of the OX40 agonist ivuxolimab. All receptors derive from an adult with an advanced solid tumor such as melanoma, head and neck, liver or kidney cancer.

The chain carries TRBV27 and TRBJ1-1; TRBD1 matches 7 bases. Germline V CDR1 and CDR2: MNHEY, SMNVEV (reference sequence). This CDR3 spans 13 amino acids. J lost 5 bases, V lost 5 bases, and 5 bases had no gene match. The CDR3 loop reads CASSRTGVTEAFF. The CDR3 DNA reads as TGTGCCAGCAGTCGAACAGGGGTGACTGAAGCTTTCTTT.

This clone has just one count. This chain uses TRBV27 with TRBJ2-1; 8 positions match TRBD1. Germline V gene lookup returns CDR1 MNHEY and CDR2 SMNVEV (reference sequence). With V trimmed by 5 bases and J by 1 base, 7 bases remained unmatched. CDR3 length: 16 amino acids. The CDR3 nucleotides read TGTGCCAGCAGTCCAGGACAGGGTGGTTCCTACAATGAGCAGTTCTTC. Its protein product is CASSPGQGGSYNEQFF.

The V call is TRBV2, the J call TRBJ2-5, with D perhaps given as TRBD1 or TRBD2 (5 bases each). Germline-derived CDR1 and CDR2 are SNHLY and FYNNEI. V was trimmed by 1 base and J by 5 bases, leaving 14 bases between them. The CDR3 covers 15 residues. The CDR3 nucleotides read TGTGCCAGCAGTGAAGTGAGGGGAGCAGGGGAGACCCAGTACTTC. Its translation: CASSEVRGAGETQYF.

The chain carries TRBV11-2 and TRBJ2-3, with D possibly matching TRBD1 (6 bases). V was trimmed by 4 bases and J by 3 bases, leaving 11 bases between them. The length of the CDR3 is 14 residues. The V gene's germline CDR1 is SGHAT and CDR2 FQNNGV. The CDR3 DNA is TGTGCCAGCAGCTGGGACAAGAGAACAGATACGCAGTATTTT. Its protein product is CASSWDKRTDTQYF.

This chain links TRBV4-3 with TRBJ2-7, with TRBD2 matching over 11 bases. The CDR3 spans 16 residues. Per germline, CDR1 LGHNA and CDR2 YSLEER. With 4 bases clipped from V and 4 bases from J, the junction kept 9 bases outside the gene matches. The CDR3 is CASSPGRVAGGYEQYF. CDR3 nucleotides: TGCGCCAGCAGCCCCGGTCGGGTAGCGGGGGGGTACGAGCAGTACTTC.

The chain joins TRBV14 to TRBJ2-3; D might be TRBD2 (6 bases). CDR3 length equals 12 residues. Germline CDR1 reads SGHDN; CDR2 reads FVKESK. V dropped 4 bases and J dropped 5 bases, with 7 bases sitting between them. The DNA for the CDR3 is TGTGCCAGCAGCCTGGGGGGAGATACGCAGTATTTT. This translates into CASSLGGDTQYF. The full variable domain, completed using reference TRBV14 and TRBJ2-3, is EAGVTQFPSHSVIEKGQTVTLRCDPISGHDNLYWYRRVMGKEIKFLLHFVKESKQDESGMPNNRFLAERTGGTYSTLKVQPAELEDSGVYFCASSLGGDTQYFGPGTRLTVL.

The chain couples TRBV21-1 to TRBJ2-1; the table's D call, TRBD2, has no DNA check behind it. TRBV21-1 is marked as a pseudogene. The CDR3 runs 15 residues. The CDR3 reads CASSKVGSSYNEQFF. DNA for the CDR3: TGTGCCAGCAGCAAAGTCGGGAGCTCCTACAATGAGCAGTTCTTC.

The V and J genes are TRBV11-3 and TRBJ2-2; 9 positions agree with TRBD2. The CDR3 is 16 residues long. With V trimmed by 0 bases and J by 4 bases, 3 bases remained unmatched. Germline V lookup: CDR1 SGHNT, CDR2 YENEEA. CDR3: CASSLDSGRGTGELFF. The CDR3 DNA reads as TGTGCCAGCAGCTTAGATAGCGGGAGAGGCACCGGGGAGCTGTTTTTT.

The rearrangement links TRBV28 to TRBJ2-5; no clear D gene. The CDR3 has 14 amino acids. V lost 4 bases to trimming and J lost 1 base, with 10 bases between them. The germline CDR1 and CDR2 sequences are MDHEN and SYDVKM. The CDR3 region has the DNA TGTGCCAGCAGTTCCCCCTCTTCCCAAGAGACCCAGTACTTC. Amino acids: CASSSPSSQETQYF.

This clone occurred a few times. This rearrangement joins TRBV4-1 to TRBJ1-1; TRBD1 matches at 8 bases. The CDR3 is made up of 15 amino acids. The germline gives CDR1 MGHRA, CDR2 YSYEKL. V was clipped by 9 bases and J by 5 bases; unmatched bases: 14. The CDR3 region is CASAVAQGGGTEAFF. DNA for the CDR3: TGCGCCAGTGCCGTTGCACAGGGGGGCGGGACTGAAGCTTTCTTT.

J is TRBJ2-1 and V is TRBV27, with a tentative D call TRBD1 (6 bases). Germline V gene sequence: CDR1 MNHEY, CDR2 SMNVEV (reference sequence). The CDR3 length is 14 residues. Deletions cut 1 base from V and 6 bases from J, with 10 bases between. CDR3 nucleotides: TGTGCCAGCAGTTTATATGGGGGCCCCAATGAGCAGTTCTTC. This codes for CASSLYGGPNEQFF.

The V call is TRBV2, the J call TRBJ1-5; possibly TRBD1 for D (6 bases). The CDR3 runs to 14 residues. Germline loops: CDR1 SNHLY, CDR2 FYNNEI. V was cut by 6 bases and J by 8 bases, with 17 bases left in between. The CDR3 here is CASSPRGGGEPQHF. The DNA of the CDR3 is TGTGCCAGCAGCCCCCGGGGGGGCGGGGAGCCCCAGCATTTT.

The J gene is TRBJ1-2, the V gene TRBV19; D is possibly TRBD1 (6 bases). Trimming took 6 bases from V and 5 from J, leaving 19 bases between them. This CDR3 is built from 15 residues. Germline CDR1 and CDR2: LNHDA and SQIVND (reference sequence). CDR3 loop: CASRGTTSISYGYTF. In DNA form, the CDR3 reads TGTGCCAGTAGAGGGACAACGAGTATTTCTTATGGCTACACCTTC.

The chain recombines TRBV6-5 with TRBJ2-3, with unresolved D. The CDR3 sequence is 15 residues long. V shed 4 bases and J shed 0 bases, with 11 bases lying between them. Germline V CDR1 and CDR2: MNHEY, SVGAGI. CDR3 sequence reads: CASSSYEASTDTQYF. CDR3 nucleotide sequence: TGTGCCAGCAGTTCTTACGAGGCTAGCACAGATACGCAGTATTTT.

The rearrangement links TRBV6-6 to TRBJ2-7; 11 nucleotides line up with TRBD2. CDR1 and CDR2 (germline): MNHNY, SVGAGI (reference sequence). The CDR3 length is 16 residues. J gave up 7 bases and V 0 bases, and 8 bases lay outside the gene matches. The CDR3 loop is CASSYSELAGALEQYF. CDR3 DNA: TGTGCCAGCAGTTACTCGGAACTAGCGGGAGCTCTGGAGCAGTACTTC.

The rearrangement joins TRBV7-9 to TRBJ2-5, with 7 bases aligning to TRBD2. Germline lookup yields CDR1 SEHNR and CDR2 FQNEAQ (reference sequence). The CDR3 totals 16 residues. V was pared by 5 bases and J by 7 bases, with 16 bases of the junction left unmatched. The CDR3 loop reads CASSPPGGLDSRTQYF. The CDR3, as DNA: TGTGCCAGCAGCCCCCCGGGAGGCCTTGATTCAAGGACCCAGTACTTC.

The V and J genes are TRBV6-5 and TRBJ1-1, with TRBD1 matching 7 bases. Germline loops: CDR1 MNHEY, CDR2 SVGAGI. The CDR3 loop spans 14 amino acids. J was trimmed by 6 bases and V by 6 bases; bases with no gene match: 10. The CDR3 protein is CASSPTGNSPEAFF. The CDR3 DNA follows: TGTGCCAGCAGCCCGACAGGGAACAGCCCTGAAGCTTTCTTT.